This T cell receptor beta chain appears in the sequencing data of a study of blood T cell repertoires in COVID-19. Across the whole study: Samples taken during acute and convalescent COVID-19 were collected in the United States, Italy and Spain. PBMCs, B-cell-depleted T cells, or T cells provided the cDNA or gDNA that made up the material.

Germline CDR1 reads LGHDT; CDR2 reads YNNKEL (reference sequence). This CDR3 is 14 amino acids long. V was pared by 2 bases and J by 5 bases, with 13 bases between. Original processing methods: Quantification of nucleated cells was approximated via reference gene primer amplification. The table came from immunoSEQ multiplex PCR; TCRdb's copy has only in-frame clones and leaves some out. For V, J and clone size, that table is used; D and trimming come from the DNA. Altogether approximately 450,000 clones are present, 80% to 90% being singletons, with the ten largest covering around 4.5%. This TCR was recovered from a woman in her twenties or thirties with acute or convalescent COVID-19. The specimen sequenced was peripheral blood. The chain recombines TRBV3-1 (or the pseudogene TRBV3-2) with TRBJ2-7; D may be TRBD1 (5 bases). The CDR3 bases are TGTGCCAGCAGCCAACGTCAGGGCGGCAACGAGCAGTACTTC. Its translation is CASSQRQGGNEQYF.